This is a list of T cell receptor beta chains from one sample in a study of blood T cells in healthy people across ages. TCRdb reprocessed the 5' RACE reads with MiXCR, giving one entry per CDR3 protein. The table has roughly 800,000 distinct CDR3 sequences, around 25% seen once. These data were likewise used in another study, on T cells of mothers and their children.

The specimen sequenced was blood. All receptors come from a boy younger than 18 in good health. Each CDR3 is given without its conserved first and last residue. The D gene is left open where the match is weak.

d_call: .; v_call: TRBV7-2; cdr3_aa: ASSFAGAETQY
d_call: TRBD1; v_call: TRBV6-6; cdr3_aa: ASSYSWDRGKN
d_call: .; v_call: TRBV2; cdr3_aa: ASVLRGGEQF
d_call: .; v_call: TRBV6-5; cdr3_aa: ASTRGRVITGELF
d_call: TRBD1; v_call: TRBV6-5; cdr3_aa: ASSTGGPSYNEQF
d_call: TRBD2; v_call: TRBV7-3; cdr3_aa: ASQKEAGEQY
d_call: .; v_call: TRBV20-1; cdr3_aa: SAWDKEPTDTQY
d_call: TRBD1; v_call: TRBV5-5; cdr3_aa: ASSPTGENQPQH
d_call: .; v_call: TRBV5-5; cdr3_aa: ASSLTGYYEQY
d_call: .; v_call: TRBV5-1; cdr3_aa: ASSSRSTNTEAF
d_call: TRBD2; v_call: TRBV12-3/TRBV12-4; cdr3_aa: ASSWAGGDEQF
d_call: .; v_call: TRBV2; cdr3_aa: ASSANMAREPQH
d_call: .; v_call: TRBV6-5; cdr3_aa: ASSRPSDWPREQY
d_call: .; v_call: TRBV19; cdr3_aa: ASSIGTYYGYT
d_call: TRBD2; v_call: TRBV6-5; cdr3_aa: ASSYFSSGGTDTQY
d_call: .; v_call: TRBV29-1; cdr3_aa: SVARGGYNEQF
d_call: .; v_call: TRBV4-2; cdr3_aa: ASSQFFQTSYGYT
d_call: TRBD2; v_call: TRBV4-1; cdr3_aa: ASSQGASLAGSSYNEQF
d_call: .; v_call: TRBV7-9; cdr3_aa: ASTDQGSEQY
d_call: .; v_call: TRBV6-5; cdr3_aa: ASSTRWTFNSPLH
d_call: .; v_call: TRBV18; cdr3_aa: ASSAHEAF
d_call: .; v_call: TRBV11-2; cdr3_aa: ASSLAQPETQY
d_call: .; v_call: TRBV6-5; cdr3_aa: ASSYGSVMNTEAF
d_call: .; v_call: TRBV15; cdr3_aa: AASGTDYNEQF
d_call: .; v_call: TRBV29-1; cdr3_aa: SVATGPSGANVLT
d_call: .; v_call: TRBV12-5; cdr3_aa: ASGSRGLRETQY
d_call: .; v_call: TRBV11-2; cdr3_aa: ASSPRRQASRTIY
d_call: .; v_call: TRBV28; cdr3_aa: ASSAGHSGTEAF
d_call: .; v_call: TRBV10-3; cdr3_aa: AISEMVSGKAQDTQY
d_call: .; v_call: TRBV5-1; cdr3_aa: ASSLTPYSTDTQY
d_call: TRBD2; v_call: TRBV20-1; cdr3_aa: SAPTPGLGADTQY
d_call: TRBD2; v_call: TRBV10-3; cdr3_aa: AISVAGTSGAETQY
d_call: .; v_call: TRBV7-9; cdr3_aa: ASSLAGVDEKLF
d_call: .; v_call: TRBV3-1; cdr3_aa: ASSQAVRAQY
d_call: .; v_call: TRBV5-1; cdr3_aa: ASRVQTGELF
d_call: .; v_call: TRBV5-1; cdr3_aa: ASSFETGHEQY
d_call: TRBD2; v_call: TRBV12-3/TRBV12-4; cdr3_aa: ASDGASGGLSSYNEQF